Following are 28 T cell receptor beta chains from one sample sequenced in a study of blood T cell repertoires in COVID-19. The data were produced by immunoSEQ multiplex PCR, yet TCRdb's version contains in-frame clones alone and is incomplete. The sample holds about 430,000 clones, around nine tenths seen once. Sequencing was done on a sample of PBMCs or T cells enriched from blood (not recorded which). These receptors all stem from a woman aged 18-29 years who had been exposed to COVID-19.

CDR3 sequence reads: CASSHGLAGQETQYF. CDR3 bases: TGTGCCAGCTCACACGGACTAGCGGGACAAGAGACCCAGTACTTC. The chain carries TRBV18 and TRBJ2-5; TRBD2 aligns across 12 bases. Losses at the gene ends were 4 bases for V and 2 bases for J; bases not matched to a gene: 2. This CDR3 has 15 amino acids. The germline CDR1 and CDR2 sequences are KGHSH and LQKENI. The entire variable domain, with the rest obtained from reference TRBV18 and TRBJ2-5, is as follows: NAGVMQNPRHLVRRRGQEARLRCSPMKGHSHVYWYRQLPEEGLKFMVYLQKENIIDESGMPKERFSAEFPKEGPSILRIQQVVRGDSAAYFCASSHGLAGQETQYFGPGTRLLVL.

The chain joins TRBV27 to TRBJ2-1, with TRBD1 matching 9 bases. J gave up 3 bases and V 4 bases, and 7 bases lay outside the gene matches. This CDR3 region has 16 residues. The V gene's germline CDR1 is MNHEY and CDR2 SMNVEV (reference sequence). The DNA of the CDR3 is TGTGCCAGCAGTTCTGAGACAGGGGGTCACTACAATGAGCAGTTCTTC. Translating gives CASSSETGGHYNEQFF.

The J gene is TRBJ2-7, the V gene TRBV6-5; TRBD1 might be the D (6 bases). There are 14 residues in the CDR3. The V and J ends lost 4 bases and 3 bases respectively, with 13 bases between them. Germline lookup yields CDR1 MNHEY and CDR2 SVGAGI. The CDR3 coding sequence is TGTGCCAGCAGTTCGTACAGGGTTGGCTACGAGCAGTACTTC. It specifies CASSSYRVGYEQYF.

This chain uses TRBV4-3 with TRBJ2-1; 8 bases fit TRBD1. The CDR3 length is 12 residues. V lost 4 bases and J lost 8; bases outside the gene matches: 1. Looked up from germline, CDR1 is LGHNA and CDR2 is YSLEER. The CDR3 reads CASSPGGHEQFF. The CDR3 DNA reads TGCGCCAGCAGCCCAGGGGGCCATGAGCAGTTCTTC.

This clone was seen only once. V usage is TRBV6-4 and J usage is TRBJ2-2; weak D call: TRBD1 (5 bases). This CDR3 has 13 residues. Germline V CDR1 and CDR2: MRHNA, SNTAGT. The V gene lost 4 bases and the J gene lost 6 bases, with 9 bases spanning the gap. In DNA form, the CDR3 reads TGTGCCAGCAGTGCGCAGGGCGCCGGGGAGCTGTTTTTT. The encoded protein is CASSAQGAGELFF.

The rearrangement links TRBV7-2 to TRBJ2-7; 13 bases align to TRBD2. Germline V lookup: CDR1 SGHTA, CDR2 FQGNSA. This CDR3 contains 18 residues. Unmatched junction bases numbered 12, after V lost 2 bases and J lost 5 bases. This chain's CDR3 is CASSLIWTSGGRDDEQYF. CDR3 nucleotides: TGTGCCAGCAGCTTAATCTGGACTAGCGGGGGCCGGGACGACGAGCAGTACTTC.

The chain joins TRBV7-2 to TRBJ2-3, with 11 bases identical to TRBD2. Germline CDR1 and CDR2: SGHTA and FQGNSA. Germline trimming cut 10 bases from V and 2 bases from J; bases unmatched to any gene: 11. The CDR3 length is 16 residues. The CDR3 spells CATGGLAGGPTDTQYF. Written as DNA, the CDR3 is TGTGCCACTGGAGGGCTAGCGGGGGGACCCACAGATACGCAGTATTTT. Full variable domain (rest looked up from reference TRBV7-2 and TRBJ2-3): GAGVSQSPSNKVTEKGKDVELRCDPISGHTALYWYRQSLGQGLEFLIYFQGNSAPDKSGLPSDRFSAERTGGSVSTLTIQRTQQEDSAVYLCATGGLAGGPTDTQYFGPGTRLTVL.

This clone was seen more than once but under ten times. V is TRBV6-5 and J is TRBJ1-2; TRBD1 agrees at 9 bases. The CDR3 length is 14 residues. V lost 6 bases, J lost 9 bases, and 11 bases stayed unmatched. Germline CDR1 is MNHEY and CDR2 is SVGAGI. The DNA for the CDR3 is TGTGCCAGCAGGAGGCTGGGACAGGGCAGTAGCTACACCTTC. It codes for CASRRLGQGSSYTF.

The chain joins TRBV5-1 to TRBJ2-7; weak D call: TRBD2 (5 bases). Germline V gives CDR1 SGHRS, CDR2 YFSETQ. V lost 4 bases and J 0 bases, leaving 14 bases between the germline ends. This CDR3 contains 15 residues. The CDR3 loop is CASSPVSGGSYEQYF. The CDR3 DNA reads as TGCGCCAGCAGCCCCGTTTCCGGAGGCTCCTACGAGCAGTACTTC.

This chain uses TRBV5-6 with TRBJ2-1, with a possible D match to TRBD1 (6 bases). Germline CDR1 SGHDT, CDR2 YYEEEE. Trimming pared 5 bases from V and 4 bases from J, leaving 16 bases between. The CDR3 length is 15 residues. The CDR3 nucleotides read TGTGCCAGCAGTTATGACAGGCCCCTATACAATGAGCAGTTCTTC. This codes for CASSYDRPLYNEQFF.

The V gene is TRBV28, the J gene TRBJ2-3, with TRBD2 as a possible D gene (5 bases). Germline-derived CDR1 and CDR2 are MDHEN and SYDVKM. The length of the CDR3 is 12 residues. The V end lost 5 bases, the J end lost 6 bases, and 9 bases lay between the germline ends. The CDR3 here is CASSTPSDTQYF. The CDR3 nucleotides read TGTGCCAGCAGTACCCCTAGCGATACGCAGTATTTT.

This CDR3 is CASRRQTYSNQPQHF. CDR3 in DNA: TGTGCCAGCAGGCGACAGACTTATAGCAATCAGCCCCAGCATTTT. The gene calls are TRBV6-5 and TRBJ1-5, with a tentative D call TRBD1 (5 bases). The CDR3 has 15 residues. V lost 6 bases to trimming and J lost 0 bases, with 12 bases between them. The germline V gene encodes CDR1 MNHEY and CDR2 SVGAGI.

The chain is built from TRBV19 and TRBJ2-1; D unresolved. This CDR3 comprises 13 residues. The V gene's germline CDR1 is LNHDA and CDR2 SQIVND (reference sequence). V was pared by 7 bases and J by 0 bases, with 7 bases between. The CDR3, as DNA: TGTGCCAGTAACTCGCGCTCCTACAATGAGCAGTTCTTC. Its protein product is CASNSRSYNEQFF.

The V call is TRBV20-1, the J call TRBJ2-7; D possibly corresponds to TRBD1 (6 bases). Looked up from germline, CDR1 is DFQATT and CDR2 is SNEGSKA (reference sequence). Trimming shortened V by 6 bases and J by 9 bases, and 15 bases separated the two germline ends. The CDR3 consists of 11 residues. CDR3 amino acids: CSALTGPGQYF. The CDR3 DNA is TGCAGTGCGCTGACAGGTCCAGGGCAGTACTTC.

V usage is TRBV11-2 and J usage is TRBJ2-4; perhaps TRBD2 as D (5 bases). The CDR3 sequence is 17 residues long. CDR1 and CDR2 (germline): SGHAT, FQNNGV. Trimming left V 3 bases short and J 0 bases short, with 15 bases between. The CDR3 DNA follows: TGTGCCAGCAGCTTTGAGGGCACCACCTTAGCCAAAAACATTCAGTACTTC. It encodes CASSFEGTTLAKNIQYF.

The rearrangement joins TRBV9 to TRBJ2-1, with 10 bases identical to TRBD2. The germline CDR1 and CDR2 sequences are SGDLS and YYNGEE. V lost 0 bases and J lost 4; bases outside the gene matches: 4. The CDR3 is made up of 16 amino acids. The CDR3 DNA follows: TGTGCCAGCAGCGTAGCCCTAGCGGGGGTGTACAATGAGCAGTTCTTC. It specifies CASSVALAGVYNEQFF.

The chain has TRBV29-1 and TRBJ2-7; 10 positions match TRBD1. V was pared by 0 bases and J by 7 bases, with 9 bases of the junction left unmatched. Per the germline V gene, CDR1 is SQVTM and CDR2 is ANQGSEA. The CDR3 runs 15 residues. CDR3 region: CSVEDPRQGANEQYF. The CDR3 coding sequence is TGCAGCGTTGAAGATCCACGACAGGGGGCTAATGAGCAGTACTTC.

This rearrangement joins TRBV7-8 to TRBJ1-2; tentatively, D is TRBD1 (5 bases). CDR1 SGHVS and CDR2 FQNEAQ come from the germline V gene. There are 13 residues in the CDR3. Trimming cost V 6 bases and J 2 bases, with 10 bases left between them. The CDR3 DNA reads as TGTGCCAGCAGTCTCGCAGGGAACTATGGCTACACCTTC. Protein: CASSLAGNYGYTF.

The chain joins TRBV19 to TRBJ2-3; 12 nucleotides agree with TRBD2. The V gene end was trimmed by 5 bases and the J gene end by 2 bases; junction bases not matched to a gene: 5. Per the germline V gene, CDR1 is LNHDA and CDR2 is SQIVND (reference sequence). The length of the CDR3 is 16 residues. The CDR3 is CASSLGLAGPTDTQYF. The CDR3 DNA reads as TGTGCCAGTAGTCTTGGACTAGCGGGGCCCACAGATACGCAGTATTTT.

The chain combines TRBV14 with TRBJ1-1; 8 nucleotides line up with TRBD1. From germline, CDR1 is SGHDN and CDR2 FVKESK. Trimming took 3 bases from V and 5 from J; bases not matched to a gene: 11. This CDR3 has 16 residues. CDR3 DNA sequence: TGTGCCAGCAGCCACGGGTTAGGGCAGGGGGCGACTGAAGCTTTCTTT. Encoded protein: CASSHGLGQGATEAFF.

A note on this clone: It is unclear where the CDR3 begins or ends on the DNA, so no DNA is shown, and the CDR3 is as TCRdb lists it. This rearrangement joins TRBV6-1 to TRBJ2-1; the table's D gene call, TRBD2, was not cross checked with the DNA. Inclusive of both ends, the CDR3 amounts to 13 amino acids. CDR1 and CDR2 from the germline V gene are MNHNS and SASEGT. CDR3 region: CASSEFAVGAEFF.

The rearrangement uses TRBV10-2 and TRBJ1-2; a weak D match, TRBD1 (6 bases). The CDR3 is 12 amino acids. The germline V and J ends were trimmed by 4 bases and 5 bases, with 8 bases remaining between them. The germline V gene has CDR1 WSHSY and CDR2 SAAADI. The CDR3: CASSGTGYGYTF. The CDR3 bases are TGCGCCAGCAGTGGAACAGGGTATGGCTACACCTTC.

J is TRBJ2-2 and V is TRBV24-1; TRBD2 matches 8 bases. From germline, CDR1 is KGHDR and CDR2 SFDVKD. The CDR3 length is 15 residues. Unmatched junction bases numbered 3, after V lost 3 bases and J lost 4 bases. The CDR3 spells CATSDELAATGELFF. The CDR3 coding sequence is TGTGCCACCAGTGATGAACTAGCGGCCACCGGGGAGCTGTTTTTT.

The V call is TRBV30, the J call TRBJ2-3; perhaps TRBD1 as D (6 bases). The V gene's germline CDR1 is GTSNPN and CDR2 SVGIG (reference sequence). This CDR3 is built from 15 residues. V was clipped by 6 bases and J by 0 bases, with 16 bases between them. The CDR3 region is CACLNRDPSTDTQYF. The CDR3 region has the DNA TGTGCCTGCCTCAACAGGGACCCAAGCACAGATACGCAGTATTTT.

This chain uses TRBV27 with TRBJ2-6, with D possibly TRBD1 on 5 matching bases. Trimming cost V 5 bases and J 2 bases, with 10 bases left between them. The CDR3 is made up of 15 amino acids. Germline CDR1 reads MNHEY; CDR2 reads SMNVEV (reference sequence). The CDR3 here is CASSVQGPGANVLTF. DNA for the CDR3: TGTGCCAGCAGTGTCCAGGGTCCTGGGGCCAACGTCCTGACTTTC.

This clone was counted a single time. The V and J genes are TRBV5-1 and TRBJ2-7; tentative D call: TRBD1 (5 bases). Germline loops: CDR1 SGHRS, CDR2 YFSETQ. Trimming shortened V by 0 bases and J by 5 bases, and 18 bases separated the two germline ends. This CDR3 has 16 residues. The CDR3 nucleotides are TGCGCCAGCAGCTTGGAGGCAGGGCCGAACCCGAACGAGCAGTACTTC. Translation: CASSLEAGPNPNEQYF.

The genes are TRBV7-9 and TRBJ1-2; 10 positions agree with TRBD1. Per the germline V gene, CDR1 is SEHNR and CDR2 is FQNEAQ (reference sequence). The CDR3 contains 15 residues. Trimming cost V 5 bases and J 6 bases; bases outside gene matches: 9. The CDR3, as DNA: TGTGCCAGCAGCCCAGACAGGGGGCAATTGGATGGCTACACCTTC. Protein sequence: CASSPDRGQLDGYTF.

This clone appeared once. This chain joins TRBV5-6 and TRBJ2-7; TRBD1 agrees at 9 bases. The CDR3 sequence is 14 residues long. V dropped 4 bases and J dropped 6; count of bases not matched to a gene: 8. CDR1 SGHDT and CDR2 YYEEEE come from the germline V gene. As DNA, the CDR3 is TGTGCCAGCAGCGTCGGGGACAGGGACATCGAGCAGTACTTC. The encoded protein is CASSVGDRDIEQYF. Drawing the rest from reference TRBV5-6 and TRBJ2-7, the complete variable domain is DAGVTQSPTHLIKTRGQQVTLRCSPKSGHDTVSWYQQALGQGPQFIFQYYEEEERQRGNFPDRFSGHQFPNYSSELNVNALLLGDSALYLCASSVGDRDIEQYFGPGTRLTVT.